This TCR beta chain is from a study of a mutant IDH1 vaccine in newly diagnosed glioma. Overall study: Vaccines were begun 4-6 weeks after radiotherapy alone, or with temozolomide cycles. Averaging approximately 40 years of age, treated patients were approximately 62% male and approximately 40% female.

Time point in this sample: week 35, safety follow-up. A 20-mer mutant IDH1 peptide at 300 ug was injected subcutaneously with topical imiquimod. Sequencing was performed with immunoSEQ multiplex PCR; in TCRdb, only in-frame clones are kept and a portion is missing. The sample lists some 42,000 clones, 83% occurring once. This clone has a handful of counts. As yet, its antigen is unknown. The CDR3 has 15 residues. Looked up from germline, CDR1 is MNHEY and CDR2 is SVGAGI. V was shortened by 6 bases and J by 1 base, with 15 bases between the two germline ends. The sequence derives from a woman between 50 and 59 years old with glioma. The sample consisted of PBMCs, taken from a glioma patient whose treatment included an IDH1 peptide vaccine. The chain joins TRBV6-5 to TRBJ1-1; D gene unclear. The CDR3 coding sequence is TGTGCCAGCAGCCTCCTTGGTAGGGAGAACACTGAAGCTTTCTTT. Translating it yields CASSLLGRENTEAFF.